This T cell receptor beta chain was sequenced in a study of blood T cell repertoires in COVID-19. At the level of the study: Sites across the United States, Italy and Spain contributed samples from acute and convalescent COVID-19. T cells, B-cell-depleted T cells, or PBMCs supplied cDNA or gDNA.

Germline assignment: CDR1 SGHRS and CDR2 YFSETQ. There are 16 residues in the CDR3. The J segment lost 4 bases and the V segment lost 5 bases, leaving 8 bases of the junction unmatched. Original data processing: Amplifying reference gene primers gave estimates of nucleated cell counts. The table came from immunoSEQ multiplex PCR; TCRdb's copy has only in-frame clones and leaves some out. V, J and clone size derive from that table, while D and trimming were established from the DNA sequence. This table has approximately 120,000 clones, less than 90% appearing once. The chain is built from TRBV5-1 and TRBJ2-1, with TRBD2 matching over 11 bases. The sequencing input was peripheral blood. The clonotype comes from a woman aged 60-70 years with acute or convalescent COVID-19. This chain's CDR3 is CASRNSGRAAYNEQFF. The CDR3 DNA is TGCGCCAGCAGAAATAGCGGGAGGGCCGCATACAATGAGCAGTTCTTC. The full variable domain, completed using reference TRBV5-1 and TRBJ2-1, is KAGVTQTPRYLIKTRGQQVTLSCSPISGHRSVSWYQQTPGQGLQFLFEYFSETQRNKGNFPGRFSGRQFSNSRSEMNVSTLELGDSALYLCASRNSGRAAYNEQFFGPGTRLTVL.